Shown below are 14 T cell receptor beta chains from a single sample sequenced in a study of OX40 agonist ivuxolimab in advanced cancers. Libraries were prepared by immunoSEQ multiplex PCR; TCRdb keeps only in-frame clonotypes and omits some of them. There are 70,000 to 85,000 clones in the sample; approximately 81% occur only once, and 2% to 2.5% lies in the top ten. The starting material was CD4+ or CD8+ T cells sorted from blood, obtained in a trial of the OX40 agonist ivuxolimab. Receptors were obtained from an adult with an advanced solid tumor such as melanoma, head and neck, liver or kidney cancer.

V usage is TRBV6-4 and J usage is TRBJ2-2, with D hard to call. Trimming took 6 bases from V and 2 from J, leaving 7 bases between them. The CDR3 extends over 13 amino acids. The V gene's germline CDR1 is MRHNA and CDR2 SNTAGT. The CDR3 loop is CASRPTNTGELFF. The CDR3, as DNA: TGTGCCAGCAGACCGACTAACACCGGGGAGCTGTTTTTT.

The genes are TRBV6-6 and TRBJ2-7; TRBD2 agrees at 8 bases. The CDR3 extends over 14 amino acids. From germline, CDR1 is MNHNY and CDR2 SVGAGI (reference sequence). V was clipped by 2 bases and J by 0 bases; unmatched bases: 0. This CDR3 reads CASSYRGGSYEQYF. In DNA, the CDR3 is TGTGCCAGCAGTTACCGGGGGGGCTCCTACGAGCAGTACTTC.

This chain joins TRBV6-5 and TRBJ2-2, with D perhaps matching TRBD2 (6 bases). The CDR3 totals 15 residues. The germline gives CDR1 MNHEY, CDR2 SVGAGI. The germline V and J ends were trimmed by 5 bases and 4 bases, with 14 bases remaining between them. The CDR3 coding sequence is TGTGCCAGCAGTCGAGCGGGTGTAGGCACCGGGGAGCTGTTTTTT. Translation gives CASSRAGVGTGELFF.

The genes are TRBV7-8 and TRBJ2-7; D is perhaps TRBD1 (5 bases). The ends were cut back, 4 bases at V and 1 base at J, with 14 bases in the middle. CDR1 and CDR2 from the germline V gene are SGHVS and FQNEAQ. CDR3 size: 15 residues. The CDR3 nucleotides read TGTGCCAGCAGCTCCCCCCCAGGGAAATCCTACGAGCAGTACTTC. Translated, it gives CASSSPPGKSYEQYF.

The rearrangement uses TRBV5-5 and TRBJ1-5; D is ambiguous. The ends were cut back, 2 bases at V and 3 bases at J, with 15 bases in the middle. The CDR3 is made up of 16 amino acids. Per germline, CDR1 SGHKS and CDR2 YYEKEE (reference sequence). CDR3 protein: CASSFSEGYNNQPQHF. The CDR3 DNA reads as TGTGCCAGCAGCTTCTCGGAGGGATATAACAATCAGCCCCAGCATTTT.

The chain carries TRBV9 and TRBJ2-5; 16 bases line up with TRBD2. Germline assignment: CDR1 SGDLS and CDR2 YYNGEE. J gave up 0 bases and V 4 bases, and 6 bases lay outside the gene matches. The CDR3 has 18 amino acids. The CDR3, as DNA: TGTGCCAGCAGCCCGGGGACTAGCGGGAGGGGGTACCAAGAGACCCAGTACTTC. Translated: CASSPGTSGRGYQETQYF.

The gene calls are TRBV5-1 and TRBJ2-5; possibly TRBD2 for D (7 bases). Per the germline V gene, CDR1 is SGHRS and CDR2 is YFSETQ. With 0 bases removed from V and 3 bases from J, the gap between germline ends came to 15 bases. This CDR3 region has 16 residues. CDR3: CASSLELGGAKETQYF. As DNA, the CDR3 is TGCGCCAGCAGCTTGGAGTTAGGGGGGGCGAAAGAGACCCAGTACTTC.

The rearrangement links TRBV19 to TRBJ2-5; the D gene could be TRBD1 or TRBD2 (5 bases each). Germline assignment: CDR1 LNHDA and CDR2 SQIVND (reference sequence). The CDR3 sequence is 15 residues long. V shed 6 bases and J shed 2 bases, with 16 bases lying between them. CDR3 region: CASSGVTGVQETQYF. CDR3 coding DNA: TGTGCCAGTAGCGGGGTTACAGGTGTGCAAGAGACCCAGTACTTC.

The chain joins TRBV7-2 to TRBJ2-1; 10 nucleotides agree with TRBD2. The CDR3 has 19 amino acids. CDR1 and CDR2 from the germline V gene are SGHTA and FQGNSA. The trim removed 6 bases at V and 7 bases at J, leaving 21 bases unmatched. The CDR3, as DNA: TGTGCCAGCAGTCCCAATAGAAGAAGCGGGAGGGGTCTTGGGAATGAGCAGTTCTTC. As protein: CASSPNRRSGRGLGNEQFF.

The CDR3 nucleotides read TGTGCCAGTAGTACCATAAGGACAGGGACGGCTGGGGCCAACGTCCTGACTTTC. This gives the protein CASSTIRTGTAGANVLTF. The chain uses TRBV19 and TRBJ2-6; 8 bases are shared with TRBD1. J lost 2 bases, V lost 4 bases, and 10 bases had no gene match. The germline CDR1 and CDR2 sequences are LNHDA and SQIVND (reference sequence). The CDR3 loop spans 18 amino acids.

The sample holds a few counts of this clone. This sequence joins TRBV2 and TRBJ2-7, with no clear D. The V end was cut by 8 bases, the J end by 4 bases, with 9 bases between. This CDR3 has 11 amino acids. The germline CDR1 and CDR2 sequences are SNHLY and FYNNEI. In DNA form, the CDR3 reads TGTGCCAGCGGCCGAGAGTACGAGCAGTACTTC. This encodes CASGREYEQYF.

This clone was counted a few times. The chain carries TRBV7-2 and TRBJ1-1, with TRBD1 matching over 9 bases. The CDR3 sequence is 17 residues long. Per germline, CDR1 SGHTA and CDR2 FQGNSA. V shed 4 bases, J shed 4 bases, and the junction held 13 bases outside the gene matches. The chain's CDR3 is CASSSLKTGGTGTEAFF. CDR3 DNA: TGTGCCAGCAGCTCGCTAAAAACAGGGGGCACGGGCACTGAAGCTTTCTTT.

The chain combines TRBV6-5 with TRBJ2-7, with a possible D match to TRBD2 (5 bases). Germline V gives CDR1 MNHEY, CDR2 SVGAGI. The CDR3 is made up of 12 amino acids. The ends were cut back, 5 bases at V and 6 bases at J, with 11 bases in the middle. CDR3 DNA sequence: TGTGCCAGCAGTCGTACTAGTATCGAGCAGTACTTC. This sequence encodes CASSRTSIEQYF.

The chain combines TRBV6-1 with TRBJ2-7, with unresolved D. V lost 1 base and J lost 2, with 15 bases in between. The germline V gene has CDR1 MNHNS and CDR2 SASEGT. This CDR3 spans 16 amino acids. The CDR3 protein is CASSEGSSGTPYEQYF. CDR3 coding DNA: TGTGCCAGCAGTGAAGGGTCGTCAGGTACCCCCTACGAGCAGTACTTC.